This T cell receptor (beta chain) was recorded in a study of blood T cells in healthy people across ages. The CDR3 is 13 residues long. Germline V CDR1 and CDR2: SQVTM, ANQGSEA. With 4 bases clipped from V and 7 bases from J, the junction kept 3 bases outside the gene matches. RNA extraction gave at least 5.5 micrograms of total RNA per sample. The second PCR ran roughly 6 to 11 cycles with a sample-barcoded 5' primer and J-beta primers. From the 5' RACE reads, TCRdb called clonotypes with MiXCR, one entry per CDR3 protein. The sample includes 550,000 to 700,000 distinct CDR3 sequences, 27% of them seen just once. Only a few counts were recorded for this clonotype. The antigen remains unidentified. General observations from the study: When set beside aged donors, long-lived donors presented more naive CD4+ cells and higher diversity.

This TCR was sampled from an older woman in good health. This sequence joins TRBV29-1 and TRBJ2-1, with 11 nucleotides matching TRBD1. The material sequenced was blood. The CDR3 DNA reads TGCAGCGTTGTGGGGACAGGGGGAAATGAGCAGTTCTTC. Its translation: CSVVGTGGNEQFF.